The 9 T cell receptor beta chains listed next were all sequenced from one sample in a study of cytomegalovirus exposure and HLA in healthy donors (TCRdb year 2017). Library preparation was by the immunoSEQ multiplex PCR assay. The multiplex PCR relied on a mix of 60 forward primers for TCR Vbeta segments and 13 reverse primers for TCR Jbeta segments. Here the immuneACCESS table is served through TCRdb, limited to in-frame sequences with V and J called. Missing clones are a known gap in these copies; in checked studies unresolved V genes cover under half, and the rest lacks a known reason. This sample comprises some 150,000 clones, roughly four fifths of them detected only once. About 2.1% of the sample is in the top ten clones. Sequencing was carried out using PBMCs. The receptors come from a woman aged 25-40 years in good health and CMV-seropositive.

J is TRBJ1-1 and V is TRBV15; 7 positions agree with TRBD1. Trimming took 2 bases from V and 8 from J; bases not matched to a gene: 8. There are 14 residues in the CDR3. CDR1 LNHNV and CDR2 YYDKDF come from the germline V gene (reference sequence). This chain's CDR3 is CATSRWDSRTEAFF. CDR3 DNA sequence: TGTGCCACCAGCAGATGGGACAGTCGAACCGAAGCTTTCTTT.

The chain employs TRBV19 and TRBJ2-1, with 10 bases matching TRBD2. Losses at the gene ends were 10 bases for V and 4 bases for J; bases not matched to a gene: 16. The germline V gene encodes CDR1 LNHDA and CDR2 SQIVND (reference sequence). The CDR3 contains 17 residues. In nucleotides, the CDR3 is TGTGCCACCTCCGCAGCGGGAGGGCCTAGGGGGTACAATGAGCAGTTCTTC. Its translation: CATSAAGGPRGYNEQFF.

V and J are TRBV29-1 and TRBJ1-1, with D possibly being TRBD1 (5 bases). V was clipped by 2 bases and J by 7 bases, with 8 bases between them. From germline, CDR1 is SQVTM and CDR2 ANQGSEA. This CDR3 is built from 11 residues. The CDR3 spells CSVEKQVEAFF. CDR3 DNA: TGCAGCGTTGAAAAACAGGTTGAAGCTTTCTTT.

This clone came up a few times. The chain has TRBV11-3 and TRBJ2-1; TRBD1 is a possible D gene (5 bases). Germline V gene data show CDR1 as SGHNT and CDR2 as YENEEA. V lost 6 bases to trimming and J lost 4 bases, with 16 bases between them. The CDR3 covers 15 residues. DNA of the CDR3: TGTGCCAGCAGTAGCTTCGAAGGGGCTTACAATGAGCAGTTCTTC. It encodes CASSSFEGAYNEQFF. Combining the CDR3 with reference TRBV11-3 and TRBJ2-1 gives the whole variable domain EAGVVQSPRYKIIEKKQPVAFWCNPISGHNTLYWYLQNLGQGPELLIRYENEEAVDDSQLPKDRFSAERLKGVDSTLKIQPAELGDSAVYLCASSSFEGAYNEQFFGPGTRLTVL.

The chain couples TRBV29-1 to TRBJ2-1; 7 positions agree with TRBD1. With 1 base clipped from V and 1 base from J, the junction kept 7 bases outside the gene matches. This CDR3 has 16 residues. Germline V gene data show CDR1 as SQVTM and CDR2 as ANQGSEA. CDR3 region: CSVEAADRVSYNEQFF. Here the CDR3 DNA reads TGCAGCGTTGAAGCCGCCGACAGGGTGTCCTACAATGAGCAGTTCTTC.

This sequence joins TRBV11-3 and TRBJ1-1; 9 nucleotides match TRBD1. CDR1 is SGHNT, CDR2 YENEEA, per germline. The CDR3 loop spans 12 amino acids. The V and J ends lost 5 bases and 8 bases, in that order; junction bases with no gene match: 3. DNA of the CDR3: TGTGCCAGCAGCCCCGGGACAGGGGAAGCTTTCTTT. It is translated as CASSPGTGEAFF. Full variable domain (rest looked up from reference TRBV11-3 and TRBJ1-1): EAGVVQSPRYKIIEKKQPVAFWCNPISGHNTLYWYLQNLGQGPELLIRYENEEAVDDSQLPKDRFSAERLKGVDSTLKIQPAELGDSAVYLCASSPGTGEAFFGQGTRLTVV.

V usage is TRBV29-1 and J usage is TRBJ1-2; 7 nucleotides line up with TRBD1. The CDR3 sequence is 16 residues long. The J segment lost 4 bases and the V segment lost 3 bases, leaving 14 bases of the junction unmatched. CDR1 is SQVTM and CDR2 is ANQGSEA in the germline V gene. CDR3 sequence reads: CSVESNRGQALYGYTF. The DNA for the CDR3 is TGCAGCGTTGAGTCCAACAGGGGCCAGGCTCTCTATGGCTACACCTTC.

This chain's CDR3 is CASSLVAGLNTEAFF. In DNA form, the CDR3 reads TGTGCCAGCAGCTTAGTTGCGGGATTGAACACTGAAGCTTTCTTT. The chain employs TRBV7-2 and TRBJ1-1; the D is unclear. The CDR3 has 15 amino acids. The ends were cut back, 1 base at V and 0 bases at J, with 9 bases in the middle. Germline assignment: CDR1 SGHTA and CDR2 FQGNSA.

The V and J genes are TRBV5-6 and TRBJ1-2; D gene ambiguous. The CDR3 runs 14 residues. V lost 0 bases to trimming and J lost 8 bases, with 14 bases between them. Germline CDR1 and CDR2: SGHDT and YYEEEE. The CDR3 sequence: CASSLGRPVWGYTF. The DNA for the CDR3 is TGTGCCAGCAGCTTGGGCAGGCCCGTGTGGGGCTACACCTTC.